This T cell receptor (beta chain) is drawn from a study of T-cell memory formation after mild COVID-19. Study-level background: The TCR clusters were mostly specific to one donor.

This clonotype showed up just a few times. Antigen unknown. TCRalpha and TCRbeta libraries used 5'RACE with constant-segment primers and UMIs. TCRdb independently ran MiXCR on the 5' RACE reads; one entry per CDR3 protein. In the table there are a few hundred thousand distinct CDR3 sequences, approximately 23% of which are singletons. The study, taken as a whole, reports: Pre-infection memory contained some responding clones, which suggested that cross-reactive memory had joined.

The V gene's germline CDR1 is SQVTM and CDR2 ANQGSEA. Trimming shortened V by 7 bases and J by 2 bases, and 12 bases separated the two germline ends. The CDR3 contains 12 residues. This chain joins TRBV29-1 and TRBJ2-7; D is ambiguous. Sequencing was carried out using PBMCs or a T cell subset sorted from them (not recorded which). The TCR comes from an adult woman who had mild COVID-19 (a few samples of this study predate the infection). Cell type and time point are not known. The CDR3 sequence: CSGLTGAYEQYF. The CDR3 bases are TGCAGCGGTTTAACTGGTGCCTACGAGCAGTACTTC.